Presented here are 19 T cell receptor beta chains from one specimen sequenced in a study of Ad26.COV2.S vaccination and SARS-CoV-2 variants. Libraries were prepared by immunoSEQ multiplex PCR; TCRdb keeps only in-frame clonotypes and omits some of them. The sample has around 450,000 clones, roughly nine tenths seen once. Treatment defined: over 15 received Ad26.COV2.S at low or high dose, single or two shots; several received placebo; per-sample allocation not given. Samples were taken on day 63 after the first vaccine or placebo injection. The sample in question was peripheral blood, obtained in a trial of Ad26.COV2.S vaccine versus placebo. The receptor set was obtained from a person aged 18-60 years who received the Ad26.COV2.S COVID-19 vaccine or a placebo.

The CDR3 spells CASSQGQGSTTDTQYF. CDR3 DNA sequence: TGCGCCAGCAGCCAAGGTCAGGGTTCCACCACAGATACGCAGTATTTT. V usage is TRBV4-1 and J usage is TRBJ2-3; D might be TRBD1 (5 bases). CDR3 length: 16 residues. Trimming took 1 base from V and 2 from J, leaving 13 bases between them. Germline V gene sequence: CDR1 MGHRA, CDR2 YSYEKL.

V is TRBV27 and J is TRBJ2-3; 8 nucleotides match TRBD2. The CDR3 extends over 15 amino acids. Germline loops: CDR1 MNHEY, CDR2 SMNVEV (reference sequence). Losses at the gene ends were 7 bases for V and 4 bases for J; bases not matched to a gene: 10. The CDR3 DNA reads as TGTGCCAGCAAGGAGCGGGAGATGGGCCCAGATACGCAGTATTTT. Translated, it gives CASKEREMGPDTQYF.

The V and J genes are TRBV7-3 and TRBJ1-1; perhaps TRBD1 as D (5 bases). The V gene's germline CDR1 is SGHTA and CDR2 FQGTGA. This CDR3 comprises 17 residues. V shed 2 bases and J shed 5 bases, with 21 bases lying between them. CDR3 in DNA: TGTGCCAGCAGCTTATTCACTATCGGGACCAAAGGGACTGAAGCTTTCTTT. Its translation is CASSLFTIGTKGTEAFF.

The genes are TRBV6-1 and TRBJ2-1, with D unclear. The length of the CDR3 is 12 residues. The germline gives CDR1 MNHNS, CDR2 SASEGT. The germline V and J ends were trimmed by 1 base and 9 bases, with 7 bases remaining between them. Here the CDR3 reads CASSEDLTEQFF. The DNA for the CDR3 is TGTGCCAGCAGTGAAGACCTGACTGAGCAGTTCTTC.

The chain uses TRBV4-3 and TRBJ1-3; the D is unclear. Germline CDR1 and CDR2: LGHNA and YSLEER. Trimming removed 1 base from V and 1 base from J, with 8 bases in between. The CDR3 has 15 residues. Here the CDR3 DNA reads TGCGCCAGCAGCCAAGGTTCGGGTTCTGGAAACACCATATATTTT. This sequence encodes CASSQGSGSGNTIYF.

This chain links TRBV6-5 with TRBJ2-5; D call uncertain. V dropped 7 bases and J dropped 2 bases, with 11 bases sitting between them. The CDR3 runs to 13 residues. Germline values: CDR1 MNHEY, CDR2 SVGAGI. The CDR3 DNA reads TGTGCCAGCATGCGGAACGTACAAGAGACCCAGTACTTC. Translation gives CASMRNVQETQYF.

The chain employs TRBV5-5 and TRBJ2-2; 10 nucleotides align to TRBD2. The CDR3 totals 17 residues. Trimming cost V 1 base and J 5 bases; bases outside gene matches: 8. From germline, CDR1 is SGHKS and CDR2 YYEKEE (reference sequence). CDR3 protein: CASSLTQLAGFTGELFF. The CDR3 coding sequence is TGTGCCAGCAGCTTGACCCAACTAGCGGGATTTACCGGGGAGCTGTTTTTT.

The chain is built from TRBV10-3 and TRBJ2-5; 11 nucleotides agree with TRBD1. The CDR3 totals 19 residues. Germline trimming cut 2 bases from V and 5 bases from J; bases unmatched to any gene: 16. Germline CDR1 reads ENHRY; CDR2 reads SYGVKD. The CDR3 DNA follows: TGTGCCATCAGTGAGCGGCTTAGTGGGACAGGGGGATCTAGGGAGACCCAGTACTTC. Protein sequence: CAISERLSGTGGSRETQYF.

This sequence joins TRBV9 and TRBJ2-3; 9 nucleotides match TRBD2. Germline CDR1 reads SGDLS; CDR2 reads YYNGEE. CDR3 length: 15 residues. The J segment lost 4 bases and the V segment lost 0 bases, leaving 3 bases of the junction unmatched. The CDR3 bases are TGTGCCAGCAGCGTAGCTAGCGGGGTCTCAGATACGCAGTATTTT. This translates into CASSVASGVSDTQYF.

Only one count was recorded for this clone. The chain uses TRBV19 and TRBJ2-1, with TRBD2 matching over 16 bases. V lost 3 bases to trimming and J lost 8 bases; unmatched junction nucleotides: 4. This CDR3 is built from 16 residues. Germline V CDR1 and CDR2: LNHDA, SQIVND (reference sequence). The chain's CDR3 is CASSIGGLAGGDEQFF. The CDR3 DNA reads as TGTGCCAGTAGTATCGGGGGACTAGCGGGAGGGGATGAGCAGTTCTTC.

This clone has only one observation. The V and J genes are TRBV4-2 and TRBJ2-1; 12 nucleotides align to TRBD2. Losses at the gene ends were 0 bases for V and 4 bases for J; bases not matched to a gene: 1. The CDR3 extends over 16 amino acids. Germline V gene data show CDR1 as LGHNA and CDR2 as YNFKEQ. The DNA for the CDR3 is TGTGCCAGCAGCCAAGACGGGACTAGCGGGTACAATGAGCAGTTCTTC. This sequence encodes CASSQDGTSGYNEQFF.

The chain combines TRBV7-9 with TRBJ1-2; D is ambiguous. CDR3 length: 12 residues. Germline CDR1 SEHNR, CDR2 FQNEAQ (reference sequence). V shed 4 bases and J shed 6 bases, with 9 bases lying between them. CDR3 protein: CASSSTAHGYTF. CDR3 bases: TGTGCCAGCAGCTCAACCGCTCATGGCTACACCTTC.

This chain links TRBV14 with TRBJ2-3; TRBD2 aligns across 8 bases. The junction had 6 bases not matched to a gene; V was cut back by 5 bases and J by 5 bases. The CDR3 sequence is 14 residues long. The germline V gene has CDR1 SGHDN and CDR2 FVKESK. CDR3 sequence (DNA): TGTGCCAGCAGCGCCAGCGGGAGTGGAGATACGCAGTATTTT. This codes for CASSASGSGDTQYF.

The rearrangement links TRBV7-9 to TRBJ1-1; a weak D match, TRBD1 (5 bases). Germline loops: CDR1 SEHNR, CDR2 FQNEAQ (reference sequence). This CDR3 spans 12 amino acids. Trimming took off 6 bases at V and 5 bases at J, with 10 bases between the two ends. CDR3: CASRNRGTEAFF. CDR3 sequence (DNA): TGTGCCAGCAGGAACCGGGGGACTGAAGCTTTCTTT. Full variable domain (remainder filled in from reference TRBV7-9 and TRBJ1-1): DTGVSQNPRHKITKRGQNVTFRCDPISEHNRLYWYRQTLGQGPEFLTYFQNEAQLEKSRLLSDRFSAERPKGSFSTLEIQRTEQGDSAMYLCASRNRGTEAFFGQGTRLTVV.

This chain links TRBV5-1 with TRBJ1-3, with D unresolved. CDR3 length: 16 amino acids. V was trimmed by 0 bases and J by 0 bases, leaving 10 bases between them. In germline, CDR1 is SGHRS, CDR2 YFSETQ. For the CDR3, the DNA is TGCGCCAGCAGCTTGGCCTCGGGGAGCTCTGGAAACACCATATATTTT. This gives the protein CASSLASGSSGNTIYF.

J is TRBJ2-7 and V is TRBV9, with D maybe TRBD2 (5 bases). Trimming removed 4 bases from V and 2 bases from J, with 16 bases in between. The CDR3 loop spans 15 amino acids. Germline V gene lookup returns CDR1 SGDLS and CDR2 YYNGEE. This CDR3 is CASSPRADLTYEQYF. CDR3 sequence (DNA): TGTGCCAGCAGCCCGCGGGCTGACCTTACCTACGAGCAGTACTTC.

The chain has TRBV28 and TRBJ2-1; a possible D gene is TRBD1 (5 bases). This CDR3 has 13 residues. Germline V CDR1 and CDR2: MDHEN, SYDVKM. Trimming took 6 bases from V and 3 from J, leaving 9 bases between them. This chain's CDR3 is CASRFQGYNEQFF. The CDR3 DNA sequence: TGTGCCAGCAGATTTCAGGGCTACAATGAGCAGTTCTTC.

The V call is TRBV6-5, the J call TRBJ2-7; possibly TRBD1 for D (5 bases). Per germline, CDR1 MNHEY and CDR2 SVGAGI. Trimming left V 0 bases short and J 2 bases short, with 14 bases between. The CDR3 spans 16 residues. The CDR3 sequence: CASSYSGQGLTYEQYF. CDR3 in DNA: TGTGCCAGCAGTTACTCGGGGCAGGGTTTAACCTACGAGCAGTACTTC.

V is TRBV9 and J is TRBJ2-3; D might be TRBD2 (6 bases). The CDR3 consists of 14 residues. Trimming took 3 bases from V and 2 from J, leaving 10 bases between them. The germline CDR1 and CDR2 sequences are SGDLS and YYNGEE. This chain's CDR3 is CASSGGGPTDTQYF. As DNA, the CDR3 is TGTGCCAGCAGCGGCGGAGGGCCCACAGATACGCAGTATTTT.